This T cell receptor (beta chain) came from a study of T cell responses to AZD1222 COVID-19 vaccine. Study details: Second-dose intervals of approximately 4 or approximately 12 weeks were pooled.

TCRdb's copy holds only in-frame clones and misses some; the assay was immunoSEQ multiplex PCR. Among about 100,000 clones listed, 88% were seen once. Sequencing was performed on peripheral blood, taken on day 0 of AZD1222 vaccination. The clonotype was recovered from an adult in good health.

The CDR3 loop reads CASSDRTGGPNYGYTF. For the CDR3, the DNA is TGTGCCAGCAGTGATCGAACGGGAGGTCCTAACTATGGCTACACCTTC. The chain carries TRBV25-1 and TRBJ1-2; no firm D call. Trimming left V 3 bases short and J 0 bases short, with 14 bases between. CDR1 MGHDK and CDR2 SYGVNS come from the germline V gene. This CDR3 is built from 16 residues.